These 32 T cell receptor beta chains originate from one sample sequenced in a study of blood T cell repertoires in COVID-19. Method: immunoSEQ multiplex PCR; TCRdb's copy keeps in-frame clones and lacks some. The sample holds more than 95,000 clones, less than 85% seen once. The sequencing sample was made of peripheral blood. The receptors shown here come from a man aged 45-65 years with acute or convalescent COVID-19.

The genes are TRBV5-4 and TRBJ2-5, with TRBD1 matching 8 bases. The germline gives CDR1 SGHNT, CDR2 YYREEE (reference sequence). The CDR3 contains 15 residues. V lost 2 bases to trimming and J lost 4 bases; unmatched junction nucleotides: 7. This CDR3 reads CASSLNGQGGETQYF. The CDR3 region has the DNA TGTGCCAGCAGCTTAAATGGACAGGGAGGAGAGACCCAGTACTTC.

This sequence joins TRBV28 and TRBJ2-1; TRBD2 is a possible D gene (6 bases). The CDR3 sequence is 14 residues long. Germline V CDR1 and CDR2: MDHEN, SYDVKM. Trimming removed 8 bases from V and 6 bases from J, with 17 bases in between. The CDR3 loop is CASPYGGEINEQFF. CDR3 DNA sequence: TGTGCCAGCCCGTACGGGGGTGAGATCAATGAGCAGTTCTTC.

The CDR3 DNA sequence: TGTGCCAGCAGCCTCCCTCTTGGGGGGCAAGAGACCCAGTACTTC. Its translation is CASSLPLGGQETQYF. The rearrangement links TRBV9 to TRBJ2-5; tentative D call: TRBD2 (6 bases). Trimming cost V 4 bases and J 2 bases, with 15 bases left between them. CDR1 is SGDLS, CDR2 YYNGEE, per germline. This CDR3 is 15 amino acids long.

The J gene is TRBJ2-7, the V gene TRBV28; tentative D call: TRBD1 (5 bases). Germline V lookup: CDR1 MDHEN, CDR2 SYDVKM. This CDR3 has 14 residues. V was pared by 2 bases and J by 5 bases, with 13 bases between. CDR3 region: CASSLNERGHEQYF. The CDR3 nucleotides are TGTGCCAGCAGTTTAAATGAAAGGGGCCACGAGCAGTACTTC.

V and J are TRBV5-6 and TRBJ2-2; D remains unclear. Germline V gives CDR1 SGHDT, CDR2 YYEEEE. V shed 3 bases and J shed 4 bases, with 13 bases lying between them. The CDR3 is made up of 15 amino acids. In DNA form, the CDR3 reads TGTGCCAGCAGCTCCCGGGTCCTACTCACCGGGGAGCTGTTTTTT. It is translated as CASSSRVLLTGELFF.

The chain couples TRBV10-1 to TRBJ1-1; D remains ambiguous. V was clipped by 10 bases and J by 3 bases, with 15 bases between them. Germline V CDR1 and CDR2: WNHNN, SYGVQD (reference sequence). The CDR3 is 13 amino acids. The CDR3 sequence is CATKRGGDTEAFF. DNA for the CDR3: TGCGCCACCAAACGCGGCGGGGACACTGAAGCTTTCTTT.

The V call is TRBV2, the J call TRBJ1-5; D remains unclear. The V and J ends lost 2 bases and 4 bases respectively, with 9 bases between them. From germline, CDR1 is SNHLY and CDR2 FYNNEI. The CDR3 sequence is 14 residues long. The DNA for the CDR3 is TGTGCCAGCAGTGAACGGGGAGTTAATCAGCCCCAGCATTTT. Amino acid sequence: CASSERGVNQPQHF.

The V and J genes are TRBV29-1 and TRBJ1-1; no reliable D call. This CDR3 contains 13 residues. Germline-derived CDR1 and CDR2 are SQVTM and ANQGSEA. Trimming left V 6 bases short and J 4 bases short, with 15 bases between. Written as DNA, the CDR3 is TGCAGCGTCCCCTCAGATGGTGCCACTGAAGCTTTCTTT. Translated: CSVPSDGATEAFF. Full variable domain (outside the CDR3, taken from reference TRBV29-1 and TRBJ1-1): SAVISQKPSRDICQRGTSLTIQCQVDSQVTMMFWYRQQPGQSLTLIATANQGSEATYESGFVIDKFPISRPNLTFSTLTVSNMSPEDSSIYLCSVPSDGATEAFFGQGTRLTVV.

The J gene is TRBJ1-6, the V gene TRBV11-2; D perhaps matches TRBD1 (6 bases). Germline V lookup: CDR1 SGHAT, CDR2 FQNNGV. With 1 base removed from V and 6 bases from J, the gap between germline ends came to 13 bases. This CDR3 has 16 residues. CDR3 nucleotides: TGTGCCAGCAGCTTAGGGACGGACAGTCCTAATTCACCCCTCCACTTT. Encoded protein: CASSLGTDSPNSPLHF.

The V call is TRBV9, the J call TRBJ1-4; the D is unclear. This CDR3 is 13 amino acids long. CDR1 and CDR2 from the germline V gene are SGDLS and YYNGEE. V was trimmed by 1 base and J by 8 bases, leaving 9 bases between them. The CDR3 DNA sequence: TGTGCCAGCAGCGTAAGCGGGGAGGAAAAACTGTTTTTT. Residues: CASSVSGEEKLFF.

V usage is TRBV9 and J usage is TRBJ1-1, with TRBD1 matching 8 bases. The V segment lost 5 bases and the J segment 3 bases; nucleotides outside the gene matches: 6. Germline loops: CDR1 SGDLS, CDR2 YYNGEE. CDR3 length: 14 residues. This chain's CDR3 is CASSEQGEYTEAFF. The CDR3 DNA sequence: TGTGCCAGCAGTGAACAGGGGGAGTACACTGAAGCTTTCTTT.

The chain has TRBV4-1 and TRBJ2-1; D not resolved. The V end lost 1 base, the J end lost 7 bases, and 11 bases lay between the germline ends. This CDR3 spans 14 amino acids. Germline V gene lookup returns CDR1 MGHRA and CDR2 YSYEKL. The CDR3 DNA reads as TGCGCCAGCAGCCAAGTGGGCTACCCGAATGAGCAGTTCTTC. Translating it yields CASSQVGYPNEQFF.

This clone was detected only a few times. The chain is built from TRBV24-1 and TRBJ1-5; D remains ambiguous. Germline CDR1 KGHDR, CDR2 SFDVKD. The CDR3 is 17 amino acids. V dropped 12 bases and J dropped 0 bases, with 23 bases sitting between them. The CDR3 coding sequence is TGTGCCGCCCGACGGGAAAGGGCCGACGATAGCAATCAGCCCCAGCATTTT. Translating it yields CAARRERADDSNQPQHF.

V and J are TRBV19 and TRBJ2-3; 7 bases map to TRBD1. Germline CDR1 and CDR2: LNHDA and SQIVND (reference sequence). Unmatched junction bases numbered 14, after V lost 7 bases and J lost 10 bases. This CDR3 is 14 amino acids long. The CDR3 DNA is TGTGCCAGTAACACCGCAGGGGGTAACGAACCGCAGTATTTT. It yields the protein CASNTAGGNEPQYF.

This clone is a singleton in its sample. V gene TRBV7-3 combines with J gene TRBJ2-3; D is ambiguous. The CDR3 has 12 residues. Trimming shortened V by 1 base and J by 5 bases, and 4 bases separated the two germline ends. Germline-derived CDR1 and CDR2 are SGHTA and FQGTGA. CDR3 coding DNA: TGTGCCAGCAGCTTAAACAGAGATACGCAGTATTTT. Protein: CASSLNRDTQYF.

The CDR3 loop reads CASSLKNTEAFF. The CDR3 bases are TGTGCCAGCAGCCTTAAAAACACTGAAGCTTTCTTT. J is TRBJ1-1 and V is TRBV7-6; no clear D gene. Trimming stripped 5 bases from V and 2 bases from J, with 6 bases between. CDR1 is SGHVS, CDR2 FNYEAQ, per germline. The CDR3 spans 12 residues.

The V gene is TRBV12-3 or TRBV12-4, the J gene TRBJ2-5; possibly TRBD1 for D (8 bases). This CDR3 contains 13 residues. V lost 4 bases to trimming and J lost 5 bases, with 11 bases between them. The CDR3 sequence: CASSSQGGETQYF. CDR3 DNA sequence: TGTGCCAGCAGTTCACAGGGGGGGGAGACCCAGTACTTC.

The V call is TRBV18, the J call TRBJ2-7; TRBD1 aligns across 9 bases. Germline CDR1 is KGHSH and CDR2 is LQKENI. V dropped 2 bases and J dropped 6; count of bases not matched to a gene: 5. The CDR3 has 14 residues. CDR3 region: CASSPKGQGSEQYF. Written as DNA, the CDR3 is TGTGCCAGCTCACCAAAGGGACAGGGTTCCGAGCAGTACTTC.

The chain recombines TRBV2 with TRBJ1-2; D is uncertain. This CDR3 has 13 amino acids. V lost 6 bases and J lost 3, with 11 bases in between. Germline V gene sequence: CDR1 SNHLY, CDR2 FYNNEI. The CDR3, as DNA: TGTGCCAGCAGATCAGACTGGGACTATGGCTACACCTTC. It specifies CASRSDWDYGYTF.

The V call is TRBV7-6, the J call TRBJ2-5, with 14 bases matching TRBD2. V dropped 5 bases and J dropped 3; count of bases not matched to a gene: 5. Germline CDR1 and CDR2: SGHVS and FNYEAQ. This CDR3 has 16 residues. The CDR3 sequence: CASSRMGLAGEETQYF. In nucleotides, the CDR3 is TGTGCCAGCAGCCGCATGGGACTAGCGGGAGAAGAGACCCAGTACTTC.

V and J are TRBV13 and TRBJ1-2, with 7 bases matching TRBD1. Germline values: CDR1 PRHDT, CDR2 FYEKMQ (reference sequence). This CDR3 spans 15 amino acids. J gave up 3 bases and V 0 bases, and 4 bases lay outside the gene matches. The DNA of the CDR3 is TGTGCCAGCAGCTTAGGAGGGGGCTTGCACTATGGCTACACCTTC. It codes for CASSLGGGLHYGYTF.

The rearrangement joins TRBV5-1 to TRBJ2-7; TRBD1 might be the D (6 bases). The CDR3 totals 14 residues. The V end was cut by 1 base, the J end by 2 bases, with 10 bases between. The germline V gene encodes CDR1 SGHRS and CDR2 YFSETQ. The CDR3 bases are TGCGCCAGCAGCTTGAGGACAGACCCCTACGAGCAGTACTTC. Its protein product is CASSLRTDPYEQYF.

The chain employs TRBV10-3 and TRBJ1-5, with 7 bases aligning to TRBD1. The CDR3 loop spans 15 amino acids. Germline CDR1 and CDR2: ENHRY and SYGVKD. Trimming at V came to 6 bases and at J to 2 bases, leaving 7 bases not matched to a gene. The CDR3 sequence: CAISRQGSGNQPQHF. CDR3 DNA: TGTGCCATCAGCCGACAGGGCTCGGGCAATCAGCCCCAGCATTTT.

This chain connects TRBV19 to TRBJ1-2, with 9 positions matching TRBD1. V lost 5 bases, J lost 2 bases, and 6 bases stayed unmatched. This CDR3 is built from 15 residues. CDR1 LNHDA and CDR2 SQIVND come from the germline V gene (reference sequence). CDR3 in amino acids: CASSGVTGGNYGYTF. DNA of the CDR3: TGTGCCAGTAGTGGAGTGACAGGGGGAAACTATGGCTACACCTTC.

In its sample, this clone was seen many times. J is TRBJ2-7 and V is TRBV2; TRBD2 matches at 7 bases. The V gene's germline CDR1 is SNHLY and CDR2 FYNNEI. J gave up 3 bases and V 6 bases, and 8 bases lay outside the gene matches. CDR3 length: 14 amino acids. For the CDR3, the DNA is TGTGCCAGCAGCCTTCATGGGGGGGACTACGAGCAGTACTTC. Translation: CASSLHGGDYEQYF.

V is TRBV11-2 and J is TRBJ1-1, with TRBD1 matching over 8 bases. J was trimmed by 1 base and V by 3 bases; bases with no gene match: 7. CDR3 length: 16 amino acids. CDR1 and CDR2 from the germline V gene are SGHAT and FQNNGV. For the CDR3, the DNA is TGTGCCAGCAGCTTTTCACAAGGACAGGGGAACACTGAAGCTTTCTTT. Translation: CASSFSQGQGNTEAFF.

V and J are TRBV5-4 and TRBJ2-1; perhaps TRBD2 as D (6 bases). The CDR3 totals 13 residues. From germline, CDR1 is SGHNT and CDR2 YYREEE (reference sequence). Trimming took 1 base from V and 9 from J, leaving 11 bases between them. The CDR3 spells CASSLTGAPEQFF. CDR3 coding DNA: TGTGCCAGCAGCTTGACGGGAGCCCCTGAGCAGTTCTTC.

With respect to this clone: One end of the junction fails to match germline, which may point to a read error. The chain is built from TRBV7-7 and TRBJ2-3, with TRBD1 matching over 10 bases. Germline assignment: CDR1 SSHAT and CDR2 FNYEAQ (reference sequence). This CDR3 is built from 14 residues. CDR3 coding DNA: TGTGCTAGCAGCTCCGGGACAGGGGCAGATACGCAGTATTTT. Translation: CASSSGTGADTQYF.

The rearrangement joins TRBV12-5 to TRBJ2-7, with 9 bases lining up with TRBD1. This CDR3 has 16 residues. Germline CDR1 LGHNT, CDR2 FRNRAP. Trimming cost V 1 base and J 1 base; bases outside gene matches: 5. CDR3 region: CASGLGDRGTSYEQYF. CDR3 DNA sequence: TGTGCTAGTGGTTTGGGCGACAGGGGGACTTCCTACGAGCAGTACTTC.

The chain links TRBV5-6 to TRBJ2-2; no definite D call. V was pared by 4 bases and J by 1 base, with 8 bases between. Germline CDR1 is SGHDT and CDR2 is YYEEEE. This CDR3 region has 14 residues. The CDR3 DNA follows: TGTGCCAGCAGCCCAGTTCGGAACACCGGGGAGCTGTTTTTT. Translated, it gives CASSPVRNTGELFF.

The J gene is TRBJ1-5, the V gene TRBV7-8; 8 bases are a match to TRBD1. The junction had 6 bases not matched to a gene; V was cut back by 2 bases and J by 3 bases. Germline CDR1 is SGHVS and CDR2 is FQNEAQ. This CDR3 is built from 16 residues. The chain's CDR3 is CASSLQRTGLNQPQHF. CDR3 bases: TGTGCCAGCAGCTTACAAAGGACAGGGCTCAATCAGCCCCAGCATTTT.

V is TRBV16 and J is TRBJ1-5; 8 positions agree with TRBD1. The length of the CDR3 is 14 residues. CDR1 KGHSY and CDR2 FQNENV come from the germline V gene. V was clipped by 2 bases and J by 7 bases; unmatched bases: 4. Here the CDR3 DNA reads TGTGCCAGCAGCCAAATGACAGGGGAGCAGCCCCAGCATTTT. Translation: CASSQMTGEQPQHF.